This T cell receptor (beta chain) was obtained from a study of STAT5B mutations in CD4+ large granular lymphocyte leukemia (dated by TCRdb to between 2021 and 2022). For the wider study: When cryopreserved patient cells were available, CD8+ cells were first depleted, and selection with anti-CD4 microbeads was then performed. The TCRbeta repertoires of CD4+ T-cell large granular lymphocyte leukemia patients were compared with the TCRbeta repertoires of healthy blood donors. Flow cytometry performed on FACSCanto II or FACSVerse showed that the purified fractions had more than 95% purity among lymphocytes. Broad study findings and their caveats: Enrichment of TRBV06-family usage was observed among the top patient clones (8/27) relative to healthy controls (2/35). Patient cell sources were heterogeneous, and only 6 or 7 CD4-sorted patient samples entered the clonality comparison with healthy controls. Data were not HLA-matched; higher clonality in CD4+ versus CD8+ T-LGLL could reflect the relatively small sample size. Compared with healthy CD4+ repertoires, CD4-sorted patient repertoires appeared more clonal, and this difference remained even after the putative leukemic clones were removed. Main leukemic clonotypes were private to each patient, although about 25% of the main leukemic clonotypes were found at low frequency in the non-leukemic repertoires of other patients.

The immunoSEQ assay at survey resolution was used to sequence TCRbeta rearrangements from genomic DNA. On the authors' methods: Any clonotype making up more than 5% of the repertoire was considered a putative leukemic clone, which gave around 64 such clones in some 30 patients. In the TCR sequencing data, the smallest productive clonotype frequency that could be detected was 2.59 x 10-5. Analyses included only productive TCRbeta rearrangements, meaning complete and in-frame sequences. Sample clonality was computed as Simpson clonality in the immunoSEQ Analyzer version 3.0. Clones were grouped by frequency into very rare, small, medium, large (1-20%) or hyperexpanded (>20%) categories. OLGA 1.2.3 estimated generation probabilities, VDJtools produced V-gene circos plots, VDJdb was queried for specificities, and GLIPH identified CDR3 motifs. Sourced from immuneACCESS, this table was stored by TCRdb with only in-frame sequences that have V and J called. A share of the clones is absent; for the studies checked, an unresolved V gene accounts for under half, and the remainder has no known explanation. The V and J calls and clone size were taken over from that table, and D and trimming were inferred from the DNA. The sample table lists 8,000 to 8,500 clones, about 70% of them with a count of one. Of the sample, less than 75% falls within the top ten clones.

CD4+ T-LGLL patients were recruited from hematology units in Padova (Italy), Helsinki (Finland) and Shinshu (Japan). Depending on which samples were available, patient samples consisted of bead-purified CD4+, CD4+CD8+, CD57+ or CD56+ fractions, or of unselected PBMC. The TCRbeta data from patients were combined with somatic STAT5B mutation profiles that came from deep amplicon sequencing of the same DNA. All TCR-sequenced material derived from peripheral blood: patient blood samples and healthy donor buffy coats. Ficoll-Hypaque gradient centrifugation was used to isolate peripheral blood mononuclear cells. The Gentra Puregene Cell and Tissue kit was used to extract genomic DNA, and a Qubit 2.0 fluorometer was used to measure the amount of genomic DNA. This clone was counted a single time. Its antigen target is currently unknown. One base away there is no much larger clone; base qualities are not given.

V is pared back by 3 bases and J by 4 bases, with 16 bases lying between the germline termini. In the germline V gene, CDR1 corresponds to MGHRA and CDR2 to YSYEKL. The CDR3 holds 16 amino acids from the cysteine to the phenylalanine. The DNA shown is the 48-base CDR3, in frame from base 1. The rearranged segments are TRBV4-1 and TRBJ2-1, and possibly TRBD2, on 6 matching bases. This TCR was recovered from a woman aged 60-75 years with CD4+ T-cell large granular lymphocyte leukemia. The sample consisted of PBMCs. The nucleotides read TGCGCCAGCAGCCACGGGTATGCGGGGAGTTACAATGAGCAGTTCTTC. Its product reads: CASSHGYAGSYNEQFF.